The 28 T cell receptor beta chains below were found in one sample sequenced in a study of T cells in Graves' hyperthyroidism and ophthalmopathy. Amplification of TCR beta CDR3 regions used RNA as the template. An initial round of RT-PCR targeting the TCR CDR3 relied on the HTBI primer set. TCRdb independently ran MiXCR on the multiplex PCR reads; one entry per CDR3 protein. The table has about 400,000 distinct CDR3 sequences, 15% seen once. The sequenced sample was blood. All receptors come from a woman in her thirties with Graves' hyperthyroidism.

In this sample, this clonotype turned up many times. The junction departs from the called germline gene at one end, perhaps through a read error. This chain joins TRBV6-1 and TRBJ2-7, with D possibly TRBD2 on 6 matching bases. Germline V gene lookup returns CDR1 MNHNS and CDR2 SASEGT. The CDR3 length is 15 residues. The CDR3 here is CASRDGGGFQYEQYF. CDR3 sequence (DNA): TGTGCCAGCCGTGATGGAGGAGGGTTCCAATACGAGCAGTACTTC.

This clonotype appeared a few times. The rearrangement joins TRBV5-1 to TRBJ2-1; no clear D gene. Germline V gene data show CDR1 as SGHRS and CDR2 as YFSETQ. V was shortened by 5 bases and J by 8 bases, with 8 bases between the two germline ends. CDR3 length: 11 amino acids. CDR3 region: CASRYEDEQFF. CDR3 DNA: TGCGCCAGCAGATACGAGGATGAGCAGTTCTTC.

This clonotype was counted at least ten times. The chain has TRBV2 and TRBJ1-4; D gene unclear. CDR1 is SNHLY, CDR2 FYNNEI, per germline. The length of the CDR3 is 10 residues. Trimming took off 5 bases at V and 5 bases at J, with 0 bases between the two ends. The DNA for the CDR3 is TGTGCCAGCAGTAATGAAAAACTGTTTTTT. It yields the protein CASSNEKLFF.

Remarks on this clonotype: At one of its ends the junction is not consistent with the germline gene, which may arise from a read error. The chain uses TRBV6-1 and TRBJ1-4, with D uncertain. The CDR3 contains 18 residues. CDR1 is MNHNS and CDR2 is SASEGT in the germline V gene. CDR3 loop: CAGSEALIWSASPEKRFF. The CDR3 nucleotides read TGTGCCGGCAGTGAAGCGCTAATATGGTCGGCCTCACCTGAAAAACGGTTTTTT.

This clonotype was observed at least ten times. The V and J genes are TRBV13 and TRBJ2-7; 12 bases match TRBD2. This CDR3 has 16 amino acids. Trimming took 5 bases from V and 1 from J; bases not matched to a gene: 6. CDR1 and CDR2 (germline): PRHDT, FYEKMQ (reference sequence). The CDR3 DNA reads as TGTGCCAGCAGCCCCGGACTAGCGGGACAATCCTACGAGCAGTACTTC. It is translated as CASSPGLAGQSYEQYF.

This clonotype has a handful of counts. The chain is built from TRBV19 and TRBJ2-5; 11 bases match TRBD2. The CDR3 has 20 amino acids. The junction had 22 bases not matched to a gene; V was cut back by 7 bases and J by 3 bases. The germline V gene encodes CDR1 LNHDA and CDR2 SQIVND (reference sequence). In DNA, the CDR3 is TGTGCCAGTACGTCATCCGTCGGAACTAGCGGGAGTTTGAGCGAAGAGACCCAGTACTTC. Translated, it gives CASTSSVGTSGSLSEETQYF.

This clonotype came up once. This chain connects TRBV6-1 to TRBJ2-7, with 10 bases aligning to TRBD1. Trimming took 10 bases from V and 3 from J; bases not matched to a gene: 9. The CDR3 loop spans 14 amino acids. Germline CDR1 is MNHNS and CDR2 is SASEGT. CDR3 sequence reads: CAIIHGTGDYEQYF. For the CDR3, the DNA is TGTGCCATCATACACGGGACAGGGGACTACGAGCAGTACTTC.

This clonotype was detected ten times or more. Here the CDR3 reads CASRTSSVPYEQYF. The CDR3 coding sequence is TGTGCCAGCAGGACCTCTAGCGTTCCATACGAGCAGTACTTC. The chain carries TRBV6-1 and TRBJ2-7, with D possibly TRBD2 on 6 matching bases. The germline gives CDR1 MNHNS, CDR2 SASEGT. CDR3 length: 14 residues. Trimming removed 6 bases from V and 4 bases from J, with 16 bases in between.

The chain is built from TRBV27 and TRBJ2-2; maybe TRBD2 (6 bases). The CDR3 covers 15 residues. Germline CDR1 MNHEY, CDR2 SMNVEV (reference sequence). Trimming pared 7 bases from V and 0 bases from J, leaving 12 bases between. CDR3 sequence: CASKRLVSNTGELFF. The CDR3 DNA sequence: TGTGCCAGCAAAAGACTAGTGTCGAACACCGGGGAGCTGTTTTTT.

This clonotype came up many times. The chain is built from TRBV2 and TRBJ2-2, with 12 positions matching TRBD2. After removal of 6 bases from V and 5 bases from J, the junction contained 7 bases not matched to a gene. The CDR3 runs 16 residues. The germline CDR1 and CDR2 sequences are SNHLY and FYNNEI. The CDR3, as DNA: TGTGCCAGCAGCCCTAGCGGGAGGGTACGAACCGGGGAGCTGTTTTTT. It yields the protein CASSPSGRVRTGELFF.

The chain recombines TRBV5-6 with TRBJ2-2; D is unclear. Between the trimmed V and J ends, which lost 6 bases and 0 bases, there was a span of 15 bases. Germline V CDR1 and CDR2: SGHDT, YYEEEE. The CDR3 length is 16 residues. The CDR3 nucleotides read TGTGCCAGCATCAACCAAGGGCGTTCGAACACCGGGGAGCTGTTTTTT. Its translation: CASINQGRSNTGELFF.

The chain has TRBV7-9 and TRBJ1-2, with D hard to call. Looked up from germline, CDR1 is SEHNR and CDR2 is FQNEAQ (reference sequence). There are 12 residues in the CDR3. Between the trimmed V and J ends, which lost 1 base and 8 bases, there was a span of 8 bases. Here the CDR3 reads CASSLGLEGYTF. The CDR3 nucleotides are TGTGCCAGCAGCTTAGGGTTGGAGGGCTACACCTTC.

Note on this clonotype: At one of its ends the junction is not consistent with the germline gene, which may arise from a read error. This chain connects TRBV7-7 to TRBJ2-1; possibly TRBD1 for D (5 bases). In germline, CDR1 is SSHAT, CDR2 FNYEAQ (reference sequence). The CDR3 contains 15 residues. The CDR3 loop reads CASSSTGESFNEQFF. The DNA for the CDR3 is TGTGCTAGCAGCTCCACAGGAGAGAGTTTCAATGAGCAGTTCTTC.

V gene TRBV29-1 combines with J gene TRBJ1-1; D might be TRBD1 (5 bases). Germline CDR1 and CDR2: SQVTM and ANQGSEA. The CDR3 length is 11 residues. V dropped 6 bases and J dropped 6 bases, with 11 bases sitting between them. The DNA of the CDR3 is TGCAGCGTGCTGGACACCTCTGAAGCTTTCTTT. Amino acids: CSVLDTSEAFF. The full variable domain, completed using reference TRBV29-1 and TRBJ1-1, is SAVISQKPSRDICQRGTSLTIQCQVDSQVTMMFWYRQQPGQSLTLIATANQGSEATYESGFVIDKFPISRPNLTFSTLTVSNMSPEDSSIYLCSVLDTSEAFFGQGTRLTVV.

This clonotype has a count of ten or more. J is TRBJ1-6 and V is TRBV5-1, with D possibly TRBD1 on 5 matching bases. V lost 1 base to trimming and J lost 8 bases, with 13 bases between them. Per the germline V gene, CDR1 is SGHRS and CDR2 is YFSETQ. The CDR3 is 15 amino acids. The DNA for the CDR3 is TGCGCCAGCAGCTTGTCTGGAAAAGGGGATTCACCCCTCCACTTT. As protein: CASSLSGKGDSPLHF. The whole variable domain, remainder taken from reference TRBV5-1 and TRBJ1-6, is KAGVTQTPRYLIKTRGQQVTLSCSPISGHRSVSWYQQTPGQGLQFLFEYFSETQRNKGNFPGRFSGRQFSNSRSEMNVSTLELGDSALYLCASSLSGKGDSPLHFGNGTRLTVT.

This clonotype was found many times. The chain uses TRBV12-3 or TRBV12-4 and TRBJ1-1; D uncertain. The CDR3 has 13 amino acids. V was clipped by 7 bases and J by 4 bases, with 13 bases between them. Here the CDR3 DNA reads TGTGCCAGCACCACATCTTTGGGCACTGAAGCTTTCTTT. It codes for CASTTSLGTEAFF.

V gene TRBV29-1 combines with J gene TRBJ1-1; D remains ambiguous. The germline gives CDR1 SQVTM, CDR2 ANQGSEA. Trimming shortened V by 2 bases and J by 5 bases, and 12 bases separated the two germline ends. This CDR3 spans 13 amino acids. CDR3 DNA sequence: TGCAGCGTTGAAAGTCCCGAGAGGACTGAAGCTTTCTTT. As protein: CSVESPERTEAFF.

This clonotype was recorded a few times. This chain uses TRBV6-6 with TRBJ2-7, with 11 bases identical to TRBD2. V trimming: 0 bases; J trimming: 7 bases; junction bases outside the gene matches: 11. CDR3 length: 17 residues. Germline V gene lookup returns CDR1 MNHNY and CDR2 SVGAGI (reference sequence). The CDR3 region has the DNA TGTGCCAGCAGTTACTCGTCCCTGACTAGCGGGGTGGGGGAGCAGTACTTC. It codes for CASSYSSLTSGVGEQYF.

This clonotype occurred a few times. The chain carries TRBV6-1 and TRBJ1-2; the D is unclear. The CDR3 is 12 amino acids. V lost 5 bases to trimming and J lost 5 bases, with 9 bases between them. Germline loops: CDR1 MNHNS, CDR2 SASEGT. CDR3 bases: TGTGCCAGCAGTCGCGCCGATTATGGCTACACCTTC. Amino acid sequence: CASSRADYGYTF.

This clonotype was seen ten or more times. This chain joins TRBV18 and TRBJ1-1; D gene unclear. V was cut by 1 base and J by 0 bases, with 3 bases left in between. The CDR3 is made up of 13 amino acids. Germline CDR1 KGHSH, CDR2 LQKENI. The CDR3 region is CASSPQLNTEAFF. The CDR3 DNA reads TGTGCCAGCTCACCACAGTTGAACACTGAAGCTTTCTTT.

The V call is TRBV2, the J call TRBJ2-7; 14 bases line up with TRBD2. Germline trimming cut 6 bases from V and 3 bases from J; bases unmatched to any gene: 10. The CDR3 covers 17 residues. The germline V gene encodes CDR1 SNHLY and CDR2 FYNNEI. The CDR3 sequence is CASSWTSGGPPDYEQYF. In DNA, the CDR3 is TGTGCCAGCAGCTGGACTAGCGGGGGGCCTCCCGACTACGAGCAGTACTTC.

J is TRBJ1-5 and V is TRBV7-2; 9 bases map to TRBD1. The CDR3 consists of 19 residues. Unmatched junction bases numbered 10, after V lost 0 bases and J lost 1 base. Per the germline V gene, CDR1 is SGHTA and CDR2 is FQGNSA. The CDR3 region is CASSLAGTGLGGSNQPQHF. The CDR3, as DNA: TGTGCCAGCAGCTTAGCGGGGACAGGGTTGGGAGGGAGCAATCAGCCCCAGCATTTT.

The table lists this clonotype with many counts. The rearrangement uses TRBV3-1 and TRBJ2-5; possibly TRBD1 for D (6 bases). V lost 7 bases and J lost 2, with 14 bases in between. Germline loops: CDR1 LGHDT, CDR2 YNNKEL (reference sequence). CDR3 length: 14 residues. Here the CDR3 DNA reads TGTGCCAGCACCGGCGGCGGACAGCAAGAGACCCAGTACTTC. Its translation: CASTGGGQQETQYF.

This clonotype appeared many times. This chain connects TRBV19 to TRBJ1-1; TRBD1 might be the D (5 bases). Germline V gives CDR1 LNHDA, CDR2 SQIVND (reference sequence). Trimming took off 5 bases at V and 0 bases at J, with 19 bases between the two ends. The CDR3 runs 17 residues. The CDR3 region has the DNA TGTGCCAGTAGTTTCCGGCTCGACGGGGCATTGAACACTGAAGCTTTCTTT. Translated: CASSFRLDGALNTEAFF.

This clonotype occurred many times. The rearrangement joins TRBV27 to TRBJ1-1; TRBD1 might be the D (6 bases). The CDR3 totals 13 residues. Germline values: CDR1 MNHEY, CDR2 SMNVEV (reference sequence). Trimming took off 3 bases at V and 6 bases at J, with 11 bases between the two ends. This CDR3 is CASSFQGLPEAFF. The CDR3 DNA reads TGTGCCAGCAGTTTTCAGGGGCTTCCTGAAGCTTTCTTT.

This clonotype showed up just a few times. CDR3 DNA: TGTGCCAGCAGGAAGGGACAGGGGAGCAATCAGCCCCAGCATTTT. Translating gives CASRKGQGSNQPQHF. The J gene is TRBJ1-5, the V gene TRBV2, with 10 bases fitting TRBD1. The CDR3 extends over 15 amino acids. The junction had 3 bases not matched to a gene; V was cut back by 6 bases and J by 1 base. Germline CDR1 and CDR2: SNHLY and FYNNEI.

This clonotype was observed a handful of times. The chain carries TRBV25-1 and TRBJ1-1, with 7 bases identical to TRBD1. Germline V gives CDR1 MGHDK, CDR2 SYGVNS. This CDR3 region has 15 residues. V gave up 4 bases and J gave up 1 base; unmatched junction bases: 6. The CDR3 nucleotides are TGTGCCAGCAGTGCAACCCCAGGGGGGAACACTGAAGCTTTCTTT. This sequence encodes CASSATPGGNTEAFF.

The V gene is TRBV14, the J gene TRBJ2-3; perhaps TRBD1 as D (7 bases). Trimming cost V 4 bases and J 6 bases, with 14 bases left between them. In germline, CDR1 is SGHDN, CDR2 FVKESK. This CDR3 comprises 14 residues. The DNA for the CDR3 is TGTGCCAGCAGCCGCGGAGGGGGCCGGGATACGCAGTATTTT. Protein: CASSRGGGRDTQYF.